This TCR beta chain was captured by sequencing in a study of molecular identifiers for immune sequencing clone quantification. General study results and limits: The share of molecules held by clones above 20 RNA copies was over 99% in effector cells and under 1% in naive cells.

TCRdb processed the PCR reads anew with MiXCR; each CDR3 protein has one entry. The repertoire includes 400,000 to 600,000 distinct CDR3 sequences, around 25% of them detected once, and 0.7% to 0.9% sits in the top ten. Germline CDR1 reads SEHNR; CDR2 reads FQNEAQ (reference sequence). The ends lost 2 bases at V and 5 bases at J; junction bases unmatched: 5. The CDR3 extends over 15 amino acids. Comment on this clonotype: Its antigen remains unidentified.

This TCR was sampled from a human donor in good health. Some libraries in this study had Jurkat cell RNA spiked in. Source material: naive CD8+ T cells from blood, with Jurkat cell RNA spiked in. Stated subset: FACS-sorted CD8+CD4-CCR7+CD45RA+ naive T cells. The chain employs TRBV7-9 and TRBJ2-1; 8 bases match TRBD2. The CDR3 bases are TGTGCCAGCAGCTTATTAGCGGGAACCCACAATGAGCAGTTCTTC. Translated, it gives CASSLLAGTHNEQFF. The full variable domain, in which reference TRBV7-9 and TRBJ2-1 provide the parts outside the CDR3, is DTGVSQNPRHKITKRGQNVTFRCDPISEHNRLYWYRQTLGQGPEFLTYFQNEAQLEKSRLLSDRFSAERPKGSFSTLEIQRTEQGDSAMYLCASSLLAGTHNEQFFGPGTRLTVL.